Shown below are 28 T cell receptor beta chains from a single sample sequenced in a study of T cell repertoires in cytomegalovirus infection. TCRdb re-analysed the reads in MiXCR, keeping a single row per CDR3 protein. This repertoire shows roughly 990,000 distinct CDR3 sequences, roughly 30% found once; its top ten account for around 15%. Which antigens these TCRs recognize remains unknown. The sequencing here drew on cultured CD8+ T cells from PBMCs, taken from culture after CMV antigen stimulation. All receptors come from a human donor in good health (CMV status not recorded). Some clones in this sample may be carry-over from other donors' samples.

This clonotype occurred a few times. In nucleotides, the CDR3 is TGCGCCAGCAGCCCCCCCAACAGGGGGAATGAGCAGTTCTTC. Amino acids: CASSPPNRGNEQFF. The V gene is TRBV4-1, the J gene TRBJ2-1; 8 bases line up with TRBD1. The V segment lost 4 bases and the J segment 7 bases; nucleotides outside the gene matches: 6. Germline CDR1 reads MGHRA; CDR2 reads YSYEKL. This CDR3 is 14 amino acids long.

This clonotype was seen only a few times. The rearrangement joins TRBV28 to TRBJ2-1; 9 nucleotides agree with TRBD2. V gave up 5 bases and J gave up 2 bases; unmatched junction bases: 10. The CDR3 extends over 17 amino acids. Germline CDR1 is MDHEN and CDR2 is SYDVKM. The chain's CDR3 is CASSSGSGGLTYNEQFF. The CDR3 nucleotides read TGTGCCAGCAGTAGTGGTAGCGGGGGACTAACCTACAATGAGCAGTTCTTC. Full variable domain (rest looked up from reference TRBV28 and TRBJ2-1): DVKVTQSSRYLVKRTGEKVFLECVQDMDHENMFWYRQDPGLGLRLIYFSYDVKMKEKGDIPEGYSVSREKKERFSLILESASTNQTSMYLCASSSGSGGLTYNEQFFGPGTRLTVL.

The chain joins TRBV4-1 to TRBJ1-1; D gene ambiguous. The CDR3 is 14 residues long. The V gene lost 4 bases and the J gene lost 3 bases, with 12 bases spanning the gap. CDR1 and CDR2 from the germline V gene are MGHRA and YSYEKL. The CDR3 sequence is CASSPYDGDTEAFF. The CDR3 region has the DNA TGCGCCAGCAGCCCCTACGATGGGGACACTGAAGCTTTCTTT.

The chain is built from TRBV28 and TRBJ1-1, with 9 bases lining up with TRBD1. Germline V gene data show CDR1 as MDHEN and CDR2 as SYDVKM. This CDR3 spans 13 amino acids. V trimming: 6 bases; J trimming: 5 bases; junction bases outside the gene matches: 4. DNA for the CDR3: TGTGCCAGCAGATACAGGGGGCTTACTGAAGCTTTCTTT. Translated, it gives CASRYRGLTEAFF. Using reference TRBV28 and TRBJ1-1 for the parts outside the CDR3, the full variable domain is DVKVTQSSRYLVKRTGEKVFLECVQDMDHENMFWYRQDPGLGLRLIYFSYDVKMKEKGDIPEGYSVSREKKERFSLILESASTNQTSMYLCASRYRGLTEAFFGQGTRLTVV.

This clonotype was seen repeatedly, ten times or more. V is TRBV7-9 and J is TRBJ1-4; D remains ambiguous. Trimming shortened V by 0 bases and J by 7 bases, and 12 bases separated the two germline ends. This CDR3 has 15 residues. Germline CDR1 is SEHNR and CDR2 is FQNEAQ (reference sequence). CDR3 sequence reads: CASSLAEKYGEKLFF. The DNA of the CDR3 is TGTGCCAGCAGCTTAGCCGAAAAGTACGGTGAAAAACTGTTTTTT.

The rearrangement joins TRBV3-1 to TRBJ2-7; 8 bases map to TRBD2. The CDR3 loop spans 15 amino acids. Germline CDR1 reads LGHDT; CDR2 reads YNNKEL (reference sequence). V lost 0 bases to trimming and J lost 5 bases; unmatched junction nucleotides: 6. CDR3 loop: CASSQDLGGADEQYF. The CDR3 nucleotides are TGTGCCAGCAGCCAAGATCTCGGGGGGGCCGACGAGCAGTACTTC.

CDR3 sequence: CASTTGTVNQPQHF. CDR3 bases: TGTGCCAGCACGACCGGGACGGTGAATCAGCCCCAGCATTTT. The chain couples TRBV5-5 to TRBJ1-5; D might be TRBD1 (5 bases). Deletions cut 6 bases from V and 4 bases from J, with 14 bases between. The CDR3 totals 14 residues. Germline values: CDR1 SGHKS, CDR2 YYEKEE (reference sequence).

CDR3 coding DNA: TGTGCCAGCAGTGATTTGAGTGCTGAAGCTTTCTTT. Translation gives CASSDLSAEAFF. The chain couples TRBV6-1 to TRBJ1-1; D call uncertain. The germline V and J ends were trimmed by 3 bases and 6 bases, with 8 bases remaining between them. Germline V gene sequence: CDR1 MNHNS, CDR2 SASEGT. The CDR3 has 12 residues.

The chain joins TRBV12-3 or TRBV12-4 to TRBJ1-3; D gene ambiguous. The germline V and J ends were trimmed by 0 bases and 0 bases, with 6 bases remaining between them. The CDR3 totals 15 residues. The CDR3 DNA is TGTGCCAGCAGTTTAGCGCGGAGCTCTGGAAACACCATATATTTT. Translating it yields CASSLARSSGNTIYF.

V is TRBV7-8 and J is TRBJ2-5; 12 bases agree with TRBD1. V was pared by 7 bases and J by 5 bases, with 8 bases of the junction left unmatched. The CDR3 extends over 15 amino acids. Per germline, CDR1 SGHVS and CDR2 FQNEAQ. In DNA, the CDR3 is TGTGCCAGCATCCGGGACAGGGGGCCTTTGGAGACCCAGTACTTC. As protein: CASIRDRGPLETQYF.

This clonotype was recorded once. This chain joins TRBV20-1 and TRBJ2-5; 8 positions agree with TRBD1. CDR1 DFQATT and CDR2 SNEGSKA come from the germline V gene (reference sequence). J was trimmed by 7 bases and V by 6 bases; bases with no gene match: 10. The CDR3 runs 13 residues. The CDR3 here is CSARGQEERTQYF. CDR3 sequence (DNA): TGCAGTGCCAGGGGACAGGAAGAGCGGACCCAGTACTTC.

This CDR3 is CASSHTDTMNTEAFF. CDR3 coding DNA: TGCGCCAGCAGCCACACGGACACTATGAACACTGAAGCTTTCTTT. The V call is TRBV4-1, the J call TRBJ1-1, with D perhaps matching TRBD1 (5 bases). The V gene's germline CDR1 is MGHRA and CDR2 YSYEKL. V was clipped by 3 bases and J by 0 bases, with 11 bases between them. This CDR3 spans 15 amino acids.

This clonotype occurred a few times. The chain couples TRBV6-6 to TRBJ1-2, with D tentatively TRBD1 (5 bases). Deletions cut 4 bases from V and 3 bases from J, with 18 bases between. This CDR3 contains 16 residues. In germline, CDR1 is MNHNY, CDR2 SVGAGI (reference sequence). CDR3 loop: CASSSTPKGWDYGYTF. CDR3 nucleotide sequence: TGTGCCAGCAGTTCCACCCCCAAGGGGTGGGACTATGGCTACACCTTC.

The chain uses TRBV2 and TRBJ2-5; D possibly uses TRBD1 or TRBD2 (5 bases each). CDR1 and CDR2 (germline): SNHLY, FYNNEI. With 0 bases removed from V and 3 bases from J, the gap between germline ends came to 20 bases. The CDR3 extends over 18 amino acids. The CDR3 DNA reads as TGTGCCAGCAGTGAAGCGATTCTGGGGGACGAAATAGAAGAGACCCAGTACTTC. This sequence encodes CASSEAILGDEIEETQYF. Full variable domain (missing parts from reference TRBV2 and TRBJ2-5): EPEVTQTPSHQVTQMGQEVILRCVPISNHLYFYWYRQILGQKVEFLVSFYNNEISEKSEIFDDQFSVERPDGSNFTLKIRSTKLEDSAMYFCASSEAILGDEIEETQYFGPGTRLLVL.

The rearrangement uses TRBV7-9 and TRBJ1-1; no definite D call. In germline, CDR1 is SEHNR, CDR2 FQNEAQ (reference sequence). V lost 1 base and J 3 bases, leaving 12 bases between the germline ends. The CDR3 is made up of 15 amino acids. This CDR3 reads CASSLVPGPDTEAFF. The CDR3 bases are TGTGCCAGCAGCTTAGTGCCGGGCCCCGACACTGAAGCTTTCTTT.

This clonotype was observed at least ten times. The chain uses TRBV7-2 and TRBJ1-4; a weak D match, TRBD1 (6 bases). CDR1 and CDR2 (germline): SGHTA, FQGNSA. Trimming removed 5 bases at V and 4 bases at J, with 14 bases between. The CDR3 consists of 15 residues. CDR3 amino acids: CASSLSGTRNEKLFF. Here the CDR3 DNA reads TGTGCCAGCAGCCTCTCAGGGACACGTAATGAAAAACTGTTTTTT.

This chain links TRBV29-1 with TRBJ1-2; D gene ambiguous. The CDR3 is made up of 14 amino acids. Germline CDR1 and CDR2: SQVTM and ANQGSEA. Trimming shortened V by 0 bases and J by 4 bases, and 12 bases separated the two germline ends. The CDR3 region has the DNA TGCAGCGTTGAAGAAACGAACGGTAGCTATGGCTACACCTTC. Its protein product is CSVEETNGSYGYTF.

V usage is TRBV2 and J usage is TRBJ1-1; D perhaps matches TRBD1 (5 bases). V was shortened by 2 bases and J by 5 bases, with 15 bases between the two germline ends. This CDR3 comprises 15 residues. Germline lookup yields CDR1 SNHLY and CDR2 FYNNEI. DNA of the CDR3: TGTGCCAGCAGTGAAACTCCGAGGGGTTGGACTGAAGCTTTCTTT. Its protein is CASSETPRGWTEAFF.

The count of this clonotype is one. The junction shows a germline mismatch at one end, possibly a read error. The gene calls are TRBV7-2 and TRBJ1-5; the D is unclear. This CDR3 region has 15 residues. Looked up from germline, CDR1 is SGHTA and CDR2 is FQGNSA. The CDR3 loop reads CANSLAPAVHQPQHF. The CDR3 DNA is TGTGCCAACAGCTTAGCCCCGGCAGTCCATCAGCCCCAGCATTTT.

The chain joins TRBV7-6 to TRBJ2-3; 11 nucleotides agree with TRBD1. The germline CDR1 and CDR2 sequences are SGHVS and FNYEAQ. The CDR3 contains 17 residues. The trim removed 5 bases at V and 4 bases at J, leaving 11 bases unmatched. CDR3 loop: CASSPPGGQGVPDTQYF. DNA of the CDR3: TGTGCCAGCAGCCCCCCAGGGGGACAGGGGGTTCCAGATACGCAGTATTTT.

The rearrangement joins TRBV12-3 or TRBV12-4 to TRBJ1-1; weak D call: TRBD1 (6 bases). V was shortened by 6 bases and J by 7 bases, with 18 bases between the two germline ends. This CDR3 is built from 14 residues. CDR3 DNA sequence: TGTGCCAGCAGCCCTCTAGGACAGACCGATGAAGCTTTCTTT. Amino acid sequence: CASSPLGQTDEAFF.

This clonotype was counted between two and nine times. This chain links TRBV6-2 or TRBV6-3 with TRBJ2-2, with D possibly being TRBD1 (6 bases). Germline-derived CDR1 and CDR2 are MNHEY and SVGEGT. Trimming stripped 0 bases from V and 4 bases from J, with 15 bases between. This CDR3 has 17 residues. This CDR3 is CASSYSRQVEITGELFF. Written as DNA, the CDR3 is TGTGCCAGCAGTTACTCGAGACAGGTGGAGATCACCGGGGAGCTGTTTTTT.

V is TRBV5-6 and J is TRBJ2-1; 10 nucleotides match TRBD1. This CDR3 has 15 amino acids. Per germline, CDR1 SGHDT and CDR2 YYEEEE. The V and J ends lost 3 bases and 6 bases, in that order; junction bases with no gene match: 6. This chain's CDR3 is CASSYRDRGPNEQFF. The CDR3 DNA reads as TGTGCCAGCAGCTACCGGGACAGGGGACCCAATGAGCAGTTCTTC.

The chain couples TRBV28 to TRBJ2-7, with a possible D match to TRBD1 (6 bases). Germline lookup yields CDR1 MDHEN and CDR2 SYDVKM. The ends were cut back, 2 bases at V and 6 bases at J, with 20 bases in the middle. The CDR3 length is 16 residues. The CDR3 loop is CASSLRVGAGDGEQYV. CDR3 DNA: TGTGCCAGCAGTTTAAGGGTCGGGGCAGGGGACGGCGAGCAGTACGTC.

Remarks on this clonotype: The junction does not match germline at one end; this may be a read error. The chain uses TRBV4-1 and TRBJ1-2; D is possibly TRBD1 (5 bases). Germline V gives CDR1 MGHRA, CDR2 YSYEKL. This CDR3 has 14 residues. The CDR3 spells CASNQDFRGYGYTF. DNA of the CDR3: TGCGCCAGCAACCAAGATTTTAGGGGATATGGCTACACCTTC.

The J gene is TRBJ1-1, the V gene TRBV5-1; D is uncertain. CDR3 size: 13 residues. Trimming took off 2 bases at V and 4 bases at J, with 9 bases between the two ends. Germline loops: CDR1 SGHRS, CDR2 YFSETQ. CDR3 coding DNA: TGCGCCAGCAGCTTAATGGTGGGCACTGAAGCTTTCTTT. This codes for CASSLMVGTEAFF.

This clonotype has more than one count but fewer than ten. The V call is TRBV4-1, the J call TRBJ2-1, with 7 bases fitting TRBD2. This CDR3 comprises 16 residues. CDR1 is MGHRA and CDR2 is YSYEKL in the germline V gene. The V and J ends lost 4 bases and 0 bases, in that order; junction bases with no gene match: 6. CDR3 coding DNA: TGCGCCAGCAGCCCGTTCGGGGGGAGCTCCTACAATGAGCAGTTCTTC. Translation gives CASSPFGGSSYNEQFF.

This clonotype was detected a few times. The V and J genes are TRBV7-9 and TRBJ2-1; TRBD2 might be the D (5 bases). The V gene lost 1 base and the J gene lost 3 bases, with 7 bases spanning the gap. The CDR3 length is 14 residues. Germline V gene lookup returns CDR1 SEHNR and CDR2 FQNEAQ (reference sequence). CDR3 nucleotide sequence: TGTGCCAGCAGCTTAGGGACTTTCTACAATGAGCAGTTCTTC. This codes for CASSLGTFYNEQFF.